The 29 T cell receptor beta chains reported below all come from one sample, sequenced in a study of glioma-infiltrating T cells. TCR alpha and beta CDR3 regions were amplified from RNA using iRepertoire nested multiplex PCR. TCRdb reprocessed the multiplex PCR reads with MiXCR, giving one entry per CDR3 protein. The sample carries 100,000 to 150,000 distinct CDR3 sequences, 20% to 25% recorded once. Specimen: glioma tissue, nonneoplastic brain tissue, or PBMCs (not recorded which). These receptors were taken from a human donor with low-grade glioma or glioblastoma, undergoing nonglioma brain surgery, or in good health (not recorded which).

The V gene is TRBV30, the J gene TRBJ2-3; 9 bases line up with TRBD1. CDR1 and CDR2 from the germline V gene are GTSNPN and SVGIG (reference sequence). This CDR3 comprises 13 residues. V shed 5 bases, J shed 2 bases, and the junction held 2 bases outside the gene matches. The CDR3 coding sequence is TGTGCCTGGGGACAGGGGTACACAGATACGCAGTATTTT. Its protein is CAWGQGYTDTQYF.

V usage is TRBV7-9 and J usage is TRBJ2-3; 13 bases align to TRBD2. The CDR3 is 18 amino acids. V trimming: 6 bases; J trimming: 0 bases; junction bases outside the gene matches: 9. The germline CDR1 and CDR2 sequences are SEHNR and FQNEAQ (reference sequence). The CDR3 nucleotides are TGTGCCAGCAGTTCCGGGACTAGCGGGGTCACAAGCACAGATACGCAGTATTTT. It encodes CASSSGTSGVTSTDTQYF.

The chain joins TRBV6-2 or TRBV6-3 to TRBJ1-3, with TRBD1 matching over 8 bases. The CDR3 spans 16 residues. V lost 11 bases to trimming and J lost 0 bases; unmatched junction nucleotides: 12. Germline loops: CDR1 MNHEY, CDR2 SVGEGT. The CDR3 sequence: CAVRQGSFYSGNTIYF. The CDR3 DNA reads TGTGCCGTGCGACAGGGGTCGTTCTACTCTGGAAACACCATATATTTT.

The table lists this clonotype with many counts. This chain connects TRBV7-6 to TRBJ2-3; no reliable D call. The V gene lost 8 bases and the J gene lost 1 base, with 4 bases spanning the gap. The germline CDR1 and CDR2 sequences are SGHVS and FNYEAQ. The CDR3 is 11 amino acids. The DNA for the CDR3 is TGTGCCAGCGGGGGCACAGATACGCAGTATTTT. Its translation: CASGGTDTQYF.

This clonotype was counted ten times or more. The chain employs TRBV14 and TRBJ1-5; D ambiguous. Trimming removed 2 bases from V and 7 bases from J, with 9 bases in between. CDR1 is SGHDN, CDR2 FVKESK, per germline. The CDR3 has 13 amino acids. The CDR3 DNA is TGTGCCAGCAGCCAACAAGTAGGCCAGCCCCAGCATTTT. As protein: CASSQQVGQPQHF. Variable domain in full (rest from reference TRBV14 and TRBJ1-5): EAGVTQFPSHSVIEKGQTVTLRCDPISGHDNLYWYRRVMGKEIKFLLHFVKESKQDESGMPNNRFLAERTGGTYSTLKVQPAELEDSGVYFCASSQQVGQPQHFGDGTRLSIL.

This clonotype was seen once. The rearrangement uses TRBV5-4 and TRBJ2-2, with TRBD1 matching 7 bases. Germline CDR1 SGHNT, CDR2 YYREEE (reference sequence). The CDR3 extends over 16 amino acids. Unmatched junction bases numbered 8, after V lost 2 bases and J lost 4 bases. DNA for the CDR3: TGTGCCAGCAGCTTTAGGACAGGAGGAGGCACCGGGGAGCTGTTTTTT. Protein: CASSFRTGGGTGELFF.

In regard to this clonotype: A junction end diverges from the germline sequence, so it may reflect a read error. The V call is TRBV29-1, the J call TRBJ2-2; 8 bases align to TRBD1. The CDR3 contains 15 residues. The germline V gene encodes CDR1 SQVTM and CDR2 ANQGSEA. The CDR3 sequence is CSVVQGGAVTVELFF. Written as DNA, the CDR3 is TGCAGCGTTGTACAGGGGGGCGCCGTCACCGTGGAGCTGTTTTTT.

In its sample, this clonotype was seen many times. The chain uses TRBV7-2 and TRBJ1-1; TRBD1 aligns across 10 bases. Germline-derived CDR1 and CDR2 are SGHTA and FQGNSA. The CDR3 is 15 residues long. V was pared by 3 bases and J by 0 bases, with 1 base of the junction left unmatched. CDR3 sequence: CASSFGTGVNTEAFF. Here the CDR3 DNA reads TGTGCCAGCAGCTTTGGGACAGGGGTGAACACTGAAGCTTTCTTT.

As regards this clonotype: Since a much larger clone is just one base distant, this may be a read error. The genes are TRBV7-2 and TRBJ1-5; 8 bases are shared with TRBD1. This CDR3 is built from 13 residues. Germline assignment: CDR1 SGHTA and CDR2 FQGNSA. CDR3: CASSLDRVQLQHF. CDR3 DNA sequence: TGTGCCAGCAGCCTGGACAGGGTTCAGCTCCAGCATTTT.

This clonotype was observed at least ten times. This rearrangement joins TRBV19 to TRBJ1-2; no firm D call. V shed 6 bases and J shed 0 bases, with 14 bases lying between them. Germline V gene sequence: CDR1 LNHDA, CDR2 SQIVND (reference sequence). The length of the CDR3 is 15 residues. CDR3 amino acids: CASSPLEKTNYGYTF. In DNA, the CDR3 is TGTGCCAGTAGCCCCCTTGAAAAGACTAACTATGGCTACACCTTC.

This clonotype came up many times. The chain joins TRBV6-1 to TRBJ2-7; a possible D gene is TRBD1 (5 bases). The germline gives CDR1 MNHNS, CDR2 SASEGT. V was clipped by 5 bases and J by 7 bases, with 18 bases between them. CDR3 length: 14 amino acids. CDR3 sequence (DNA): TGTGCCAGCAGTTATACAGGAATAGGGCCAGAGCAGTACTTC. It translates to CASSYTGIGPEQYF.

The table lists this clonotype with many counts. This chain links TRBV28 with TRBJ2-7; D perhaps matches TRBD1 (6 bases). This CDR3 contains 17 residues. Germline CDR1 MDHEN, CDR2 SYDVKM. V was clipped by 6 bases and J by 6 bases, with 27 bases between them. The CDR3 protein is CASSFLPSGTNSGEQYF. The DNA of the CDR3 is TGTGCCAGCAGCTTTTTGCCCTCCGGGACAAACTCGGGCGAGCAGTACTTC.

V gene TRBV4-1 combines with J gene TRBJ2-5; 12 nucleotides align to TRBD2. The CDR3 runs 15 residues. Germline V gene data show CDR1 as MGHRA and CDR2 as YSYEKL. V was clipped by 6 bases and J by 5 bases; unmatched bases: 7. This chain's CDR3 is CASSRLAGEEETQYF. The CDR3 DNA follows: TGCGCCAGCAGTCGACTAGCGGGAGAAGAGGAGACCCAGTACTTC.

This clonotype was found many times. The chain couples TRBV18 to TRBJ2-7; tentatively, D is TRBD1 (5 bases). CDR1 is KGHSH, CDR2 LQKENI, per germline. The V and J ends lost 0 bases and 4 bases respectively, with 16 bases between them. This CDR3 is 16 amino acids long. CDR3 region: CASSPPLGQGEYEQYF. The CDR3 nucleotides read TGTGCCAGCTCACCACCATTGGGGCAGGGCGAATACGAGCAGTACTTC.

A word on this clonotype: One end of the junction does not line up with germline, which may come from a read error. The chain couples TRBV27 to TRBJ1-4; D is ambiguous. In germline, CDR1 is MNHEY, CDR2 SMNVEV (reference sequence). This CDR3 spans 18 amino acids. CDR3 sequence (DNA): TGTGCCAGCAGTTCCCAAAGCCGGGATATCACAACTAATGGAAAAATGTTTTTT. This translates into CASSSQSRDITTNGKMFF.

The sample holds a few counts of this clonotype. The V gene is TRBV3-1, the J gene TRBJ2-1; tentative D call: TRBD2 (7 bases). The germline CDR1 and CDR2 sequences are LGHDT and YNNKEL (reference sequence). V shed 3 bases and J shed 1 base, with 16 bases lying between them. The CDR3 covers 17 residues. This CDR3 is CASSHRLGGQSYNEQFF. The CDR3 nucleotides read TGTGCCAGCAGCCACAGACTGGGGGGGCAGTCCTACAATGAGCAGTTCTTC.

This clonotype was seen once. It may be a read error: a sequence one base away is much more abundant. The gene calls are TRBV19 and TRBJ2-2, with D possibly matching TRBD1 (6 bases). CDR1 and CDR2 (germline): LNHDA, SQIVND (reference sequence). Trimming shortened V by 3 bases and J by 1 base, and 18 bases separated the two germline ends. The CDR3 extends over 18 amino acids. The CDR3 DNA reads TGTGCCAGTAGTATGGGGGCACAAGGGAGACAGAACACCGGGGAGCTGTTTTTT. Translation gives CASSMGAQGRQNTGELFF. The full variable domain, completed using reference TRBV19 and TRBJ2-2, is DGGITQSPKYLFRKEGQNVTLSCEQNLNHDAMYWYRQDPGQGLRLIYYSQIVNDFQKGDIAEGYSVSREKKESFPLTVTSAQKNPTAFYLCASSMGAQGRQNTGELFFGEGSRLTVL.

This clonotype was observed at least ten times. The chain is built from TRBV15 and TRBJ2-7, with unresolved D. Germline assignment: CDR1 LNHNV and CDR2 YYDKDF (reference sequence). There are 16 residues in the CDR3. The V gene lost 0 bases and the J gene lost 0 bases, with 12 bases spanning the gap. CDR3 DNA sequence: TGTGCCACCAGCAGAGATCAAGGCTCGAGCTCCTACGAGCAGTACTTC. Protein product: CATSRDQGSSSYEQYF. The variable domain in full, with the rest retrieved from reference TRBV15 and TRBJ2-7, is DAMVIQNPRYQVTQFGKPVTLSCSQTLNHNVMYWYQQKSSQAPKLLFHYYDKDFNNEADTPDNFQSRRPNTSFCFLDIRSPGLGDTAMYLCATSRDQGSSSYEQYFGPGTRLTVT.

Comments on this clonotype: A junction end diverges from the germline sequence, so it may reflect a read error. V gene TRBV19 combines with J gene TRBJ2-7; D is perhaps TRBD1 or TRBD2 (5 bases each). Germline CDR1 reads LNHDA; CDR2 reads SQIVND (reference sequence). The CDR3 has 14 amino acids. CDR3 DNA sequence: TGTGCCAATAGTTCCTCAGTGGGGGTTGACGAGCAGTACTTC. It encodes CANSSSVGVDEQYF.

This clonotype showed up just a few times. A read error may explain this, as a much larger clone is one base away. This rearrangement joins TRBV4-2 to TRBJ1-1, with D perhaps TRBD1 (5 bases). CDR3 length: 16 residues. From germline, CDR1 is LGHNA and CDR2 YNFKEQ. The ends were cut back, 8 bases at V and 4 bases at J, with 23 bases in the middle. For the CDR3, the DNA is TGTGCCAGCGGCCCCCTTTATTTCTGGGGGGGCACTGAAGCTTTCTTT. This translates into CASGPLYFWGGTEAFF.

V and J are TRBV5-1 and TRBJ2-2; D is unresolved. The CDR3 totals 14 residues. Germline assignment: CDR1 SGHRS and CDR2 YFSETQ. V lost 1 base to trimming and J lost 3 bases, with 7 bases between them. CDR3 in amino acids: CASSLIYDTGELFF. Here the CDR3 DNA reads TGCGCCAGCAGCTTGATATATGACACCGGGGAGCTGTTTTTT.

In its sample, this clonotype was seen a few times. V and J are TRBV12-3 or TRBV12-4 and TRBJ2-5, with D tentatively TRBD2 (5 bases). The length of the CDR3 is 15 residues. V dropped 4 bases and J dropped 2 bases, with 14 bases sitting between them. This chain's CDR3 is CASSSRTGVQETQYF. The CDR3 DNA reads as TGTGCCAGCAGTTCTCGGACTGGCGTACAAGAGACCCAGTACTTC.

The chain has TRBV4-3 and TRBJ2-1; TRBD2 matches at 8 bases. From germline, CDR1 is LGHNA and CDR2 YSLEER. V trimming: 0 bases; J trimming: 7 bases; junction bases outside the gene matches: 8. This CDR3 comprises 16 residues. CDR3 sequence (DNA): TGCGCCAGCAGCCAAGATCTCAGCGGGAGTTTGAATGAGCAGTTCTTC. Encoded protein: CASSQDLSGSLNEQFF.

This clonotype came up once. J is TRBJ2-7 and V is TRBV19; 7 positions agree with TRBD2. CDR1 is LNHDA and CDR2 is SQIVND in the germline V gene (reference sequence). This CDR3 is built from 14 residues. V dropped 6 bases and J dropped 4; count of bases not matched to a gene: 9. CDR3 residues: CASSAGEGWYEQYF. CDR3 DNA: TGTGCCAGTAGCGCGGGAGAGGGTTGGTACGAGCAGTACTTC.

At least ten counts were recorded for this clonotype. The V and J genes are TRBV4-1 and TRBJ2-1, with TRBD2 as a possible D gene (5 bases). Germline V gives CDR1 MGHRA, CDR2 YSYEKL. This CDR3 region has 13 residues. The V end was cut by 0 bases, the J end by 5 bases, with 5 bases between. The CDR3 nucleotides are TGCGCCAGCAGCCAAGAGGGAGACAATGAGCAGTTCTTC. Its protein product is CASSQEGDNEQFF.

This clonotype came up many times. This chain links TRBV12-3 or TRBV12-4 with TRBJ1-3; D is uncertain. This CDR3 contains 12 residues. Trimming shortened V by 5 bases and J by 4 bases, and 6 bases separated the two germline ends. CDR3 protein: CASSRLGNTIYF. The CDR3 DNA reads as TGTGCCAGCAGTCGTTTAGGAAACACCATATATTTT.

As concerns this clonotype: Given a much more abundant clone one base away, this may be a read error. The chain employs TRBV20-1 and TRBJ1-6; tentatively, D is TRBD1 (5 bases). The CDR3 has 14 residues. Per the germline V gene, CDR1 is DFQATT and CDR2 is SNEGSKA (reference sequence). Here the CDR3 reads CSASAGSGPSALHF. The CDR3 coding sequence is TGCAGTGCTAGCGCAGGGTCAGGGCCTTCAGCCCTCCACTTT.

About this clonotype: A read error is possible here, since a much larger clone lies one base away. This chain links TRBV7-2 with TRBJ1-5; D gene uncertain. The CDR3 has 16 residues. CDR1 SGHTA and CDR2 FQGNSA come from the germline V gene. V lost 3 bases to trimming and J lost 0 bases, with 12 bases between them. CDR3 protein: CASSFWPVSSNQPQHF. The DNA of the CDR3 is TGTGCCAGCAGCTTTTGGCCAGTTAGTAGCAATCAGCCCCAGCATTTT.

This chain links TRBV6-9 with TRBJ2-3; no firm D call. Trimming took 3 bases from V and 1 from J, leaving 11 bases between them. The CDR3 is 15 residues long. CDR1 and CDR2 (germline): MNHGY, SVAAGI. CDR3 nucleotide sequence: TGTGCCAGCAGTTACCGGTTCGAGGGCACAGATACGCAGTATTTT. Protein sequence: CASSYRFEGTDTQYF.